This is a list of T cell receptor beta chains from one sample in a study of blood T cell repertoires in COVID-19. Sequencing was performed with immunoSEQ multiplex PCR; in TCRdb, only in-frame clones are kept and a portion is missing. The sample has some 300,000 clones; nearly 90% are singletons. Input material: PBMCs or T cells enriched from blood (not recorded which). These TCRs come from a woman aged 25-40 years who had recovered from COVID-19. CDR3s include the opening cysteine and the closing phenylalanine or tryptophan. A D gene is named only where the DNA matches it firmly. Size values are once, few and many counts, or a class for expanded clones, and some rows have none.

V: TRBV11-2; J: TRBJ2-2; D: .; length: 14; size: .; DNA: TGTGCCAGCAGCTACTATCAGGGGAAGGAGGAGCTGTTTTTT; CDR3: CASSYYQGKEELFF
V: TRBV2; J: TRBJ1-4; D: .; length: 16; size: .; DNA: TGTGCCAGCAGCCTATCCATTGGGGGGGGAAGGGAAAAACTGTTTTTT; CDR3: CASSLSIGGGREKLFF
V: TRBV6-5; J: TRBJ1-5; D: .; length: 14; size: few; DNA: TGTGCCACCCAGGGAAACGGCGATCTTCAGCCCCAGCATTTT; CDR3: CATQGNGDLQPQHF
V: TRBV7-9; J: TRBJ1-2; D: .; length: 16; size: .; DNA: TGTGCCAGCAGCTTAACTCAAAGCGGGATTAACTATGGCTACACCTTC; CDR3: CASSLTQSGINYGYTF
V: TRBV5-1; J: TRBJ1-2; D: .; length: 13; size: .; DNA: TGCGCCAGCAGGAGGGAGGGGCCGGGTGGCTACACCTTC; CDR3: CASRREGPGGYTF
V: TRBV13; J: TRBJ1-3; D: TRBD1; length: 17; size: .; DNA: TGTGCCAGCAGCGCACCCGGGACAGGGGGCACTGGAAACACCATATATTTT; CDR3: CASSAPGTGGTGNTIYF
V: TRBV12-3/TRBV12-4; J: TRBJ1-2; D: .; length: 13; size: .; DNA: TGTGCCAGCAGTTTTAAGGGGGAAACTGGCTACACCTTC; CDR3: CASSFKGETGYTF
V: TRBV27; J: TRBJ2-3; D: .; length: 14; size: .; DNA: TGTGCCAGCAGTGTCAGGGCGTTCGCAGATACGCAGTATTTT; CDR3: CASSVRAFADTQYF
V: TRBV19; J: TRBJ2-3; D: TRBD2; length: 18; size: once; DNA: TGTGCCAGTAGTATTCCGACTAGCGGAACTGCTAGCACAGATACGCAGTATTTT; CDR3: CASSIPTSGTASTDTQYF
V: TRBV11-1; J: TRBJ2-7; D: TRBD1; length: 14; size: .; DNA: TGTGCCAGCAGCCGGGACAGATTCACCTACGAGCAGTACTTC; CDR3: CASSRDRFTYEQYF
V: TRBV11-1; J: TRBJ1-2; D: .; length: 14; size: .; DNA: TGTGCCAGCAGCTGGACAGAAAACAACTATGGCTACACCTTC; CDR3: CASSWTENNYGYTF
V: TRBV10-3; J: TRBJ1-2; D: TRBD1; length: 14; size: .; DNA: TGTGCCATCAGACCGGGACAGGAGAACTATGGCTACACCTTC; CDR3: CAIRPGQENYGYTF
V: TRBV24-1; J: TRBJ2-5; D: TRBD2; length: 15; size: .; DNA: TGTGCCACCAGTGATTTGCGGGGGGGGGCAGAGACCCAGTACTTC; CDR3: CATSDLRGGAETQYF
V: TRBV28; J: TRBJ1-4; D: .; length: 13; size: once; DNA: TGTGCCAGCAATAGTGGAGGGAATGAAAAACTGTTTTTT; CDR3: CASNSGGNEKLFF
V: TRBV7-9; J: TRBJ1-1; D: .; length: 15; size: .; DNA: TGTGCCAGCAGCCGACCTGAGGGGGGGCGCAGGGAAGCTTTCTTT; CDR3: CASSRPEGGRREAFF
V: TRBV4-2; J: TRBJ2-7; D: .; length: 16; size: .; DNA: TGTGCCAGCAGCCAAGGGACCGGGACACCATCCTACGAGCAGTACTTC; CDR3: CASSQGTGTPSYEQYF
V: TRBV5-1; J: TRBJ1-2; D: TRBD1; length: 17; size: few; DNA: TGCGCCAGCAGCTTGCGTCAGGGGGCGACCGTGGACTATGGCTACACCTTC; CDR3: CASSLRQGATVDYGYTF
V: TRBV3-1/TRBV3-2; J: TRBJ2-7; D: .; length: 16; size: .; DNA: TGTGCCAGCAGCCGTCGACTCCCCGGATCCCCCCACGAGCAGTACTTC; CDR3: CASSRRLPGSPHEQYF
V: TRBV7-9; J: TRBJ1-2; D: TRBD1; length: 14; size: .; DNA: TGTGCCAGCAGCTTTAGGGGGCAAAGCTATGGCTACACCTTC; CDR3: CASSFRGQSYGYTF
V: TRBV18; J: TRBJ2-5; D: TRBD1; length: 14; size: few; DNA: TGTGCCAGCTCATCTAACAGGGGAAAAGAGACCCAGTACTTC; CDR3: CASSSNRGKETQYF
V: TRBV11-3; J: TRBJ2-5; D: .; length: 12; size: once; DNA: TGTGCCAGCAGCCTCAGGGGAGAGACCCAGTACTTC; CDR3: CASSLRGETQYF
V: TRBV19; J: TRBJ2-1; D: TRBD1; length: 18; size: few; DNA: TGTGCCAGTAGTCCCACACGGGCCGGACAGGGTTGGGGCAATGAGCAGTTCTTC; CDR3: CASSPTRAGQGWGNEQFF
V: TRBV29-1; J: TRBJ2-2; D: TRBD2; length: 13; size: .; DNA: TGCAGCGTTCGCGGGGGTAGCCCCGGGGAGCTGTTTTTT; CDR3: CSVRGGSPGELFF
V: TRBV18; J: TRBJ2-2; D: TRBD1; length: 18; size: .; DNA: TGTGCCAGCTCACCACGCAGGGGGCAAGGCGAATCCACCGGGGAGCTGTTTTTT; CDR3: CASSPRRGQGESTGELFF
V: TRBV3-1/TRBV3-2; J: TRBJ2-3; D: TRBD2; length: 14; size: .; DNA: TGTGCCAGCAGCCAAGATTCGCCGGGAGGGCCTTGGTATTTT; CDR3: CASSQDSPGGPWYF
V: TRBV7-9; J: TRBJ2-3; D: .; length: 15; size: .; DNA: TGTGCCAGCAGCGCGAGCGAAACCCTTTTAGATACGCAGTATTTT; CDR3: CASSASETLLDTQYF
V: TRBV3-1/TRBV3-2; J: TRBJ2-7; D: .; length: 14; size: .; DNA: TGTGCCAGCAGCCAAGCGACAAGGACCTACGAGCAGTACTTC; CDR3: CASSQATRTYEQYF
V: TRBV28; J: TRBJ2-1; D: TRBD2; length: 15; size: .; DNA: TGTGCCAGCAGCCCCACGGGGGGGCCTAGCAATGAGCAGTTCTTC; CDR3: CASSPTGGPSNEQFF
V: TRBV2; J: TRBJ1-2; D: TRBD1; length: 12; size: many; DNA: TGTGCCAGCATTAGGACAGGGGGCCTCAACACCTTC; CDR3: CASIRTGGLNTF
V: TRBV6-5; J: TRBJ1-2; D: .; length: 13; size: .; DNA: TGTGCCAGCAGTTCTAAACAGAACTATGGCTACACCTTC; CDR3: CASSSKQNYGYTF
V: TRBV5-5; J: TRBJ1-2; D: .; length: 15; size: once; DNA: TGTGCCAGCAGCGGGGGGACTGCCTTGAGTTATGGCTACACCTTC; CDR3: CASSGGTALSYGYTF
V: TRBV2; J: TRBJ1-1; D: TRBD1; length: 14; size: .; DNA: TGTGCCAGCACCATGAAGGGGGCGGGCACTGAAGCTTTCTTT; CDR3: CASTMKGAGTEAFF
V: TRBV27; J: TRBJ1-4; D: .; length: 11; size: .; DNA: TGTGCCAGCCGGGGGGGAGAAAAACTGTTTTTT; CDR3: CASRGGEKLFF
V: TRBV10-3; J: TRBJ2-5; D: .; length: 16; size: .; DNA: TGTGCCACCAGCCTAGCTCGGGCGGATAGGGGGGAGACCCAGTACTTC; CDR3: CATSLARADRGETQYF
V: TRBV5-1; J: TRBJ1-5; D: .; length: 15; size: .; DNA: TGCGCCAGCAGCTTGAATGGGGGCTGGGGTCAGCCCCAGCATTTT; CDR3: CASSLNGGWGQPQHF
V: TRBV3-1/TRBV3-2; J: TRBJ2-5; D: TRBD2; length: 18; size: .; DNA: TGTGCCAGCAGCCACTTCCCAAGGCAAGGACTAGCGGTAGAGACCCAGTACTTC; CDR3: CASSHFPRQGLAVETQYF
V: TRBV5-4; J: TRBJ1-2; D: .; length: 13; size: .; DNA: TGTGCCAGCAGCTTGGACTACGGCTATGGCTACACCTTC; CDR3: CASSLDYGYGYTF
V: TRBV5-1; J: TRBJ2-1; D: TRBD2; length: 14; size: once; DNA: TGCGCCAGCTCCCCAACTAGCGGGAGAATTGAGCAGTTCTTC; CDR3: CASSPTSGRIEQFF
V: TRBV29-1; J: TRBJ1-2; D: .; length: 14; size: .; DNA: TGCAGCGCCCCTCTTAGGGGGGAGGGCTATGGCTACACCTTC; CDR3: CSAPLRGEGYGYTF
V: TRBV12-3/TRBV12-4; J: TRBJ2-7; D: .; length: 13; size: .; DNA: TGTGCCAGCAGACTTGGGCCGACCTACGAGCAGTACTTC; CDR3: CASRLGPTYEQYF
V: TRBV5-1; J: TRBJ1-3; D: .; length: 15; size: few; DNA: TGCGCCAGCAGCTTCTCTCGGGGGGGAGGAAACACCATATATTTT; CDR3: CASSFSRGGGNTIYF
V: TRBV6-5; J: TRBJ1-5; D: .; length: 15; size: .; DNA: TGTGCCAGCTCGAAATACAGGTCCCCAGGGGAGCCCCAGCATTTT; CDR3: CASSKYRSPGEPQHF
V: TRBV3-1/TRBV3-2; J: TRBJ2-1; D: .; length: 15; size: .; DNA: TGTGCCAGCAGCCCCAACAGGGATCCACACTCTGAGCAGTTCTTC; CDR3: CASSPNRDPHSEQFF
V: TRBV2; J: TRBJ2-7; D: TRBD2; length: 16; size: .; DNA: TGTGCCAGCAGTGAATCACTAGCGGGAGGGGCCTACGAGCAGTACTTC; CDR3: CASSESLAGGAYEQYF
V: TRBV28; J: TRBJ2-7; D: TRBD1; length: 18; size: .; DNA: TGTGCCAGCAGTTTCACAGGGGCAAAGGAAACCTTCAGGCACGAGCAGTACTTC; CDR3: CASSFTGAKETFRHEQYF
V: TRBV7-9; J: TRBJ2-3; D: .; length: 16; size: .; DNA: TGTGCCAGCAGCTTTCCGATTACAGGCCTCACAGATACGCAGTATTTT; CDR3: CASSFPITGLTDTQYF
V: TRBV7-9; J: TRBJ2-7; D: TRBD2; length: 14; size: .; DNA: TGTGCCAGCAGCCCGAGCGGGAGGGCCCCCGAGCAGTACTTC; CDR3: CASSPSGRAPEQYF